This T cell receptor beta chain stems from a study of blood T cell repertoires in COVID-19. The V and J ends lost 4 bases and 5 bases, in that order; junction bases with no gene match: 13. Germline loops: CDR1 MDHEN, CDR2 SYDVKM. The CDR3 contains 16 residues. Under the authors' procedure: Amplification of reference gene primers provided the estimated nucleated cell counts. Method: immunoSEQ multiplex PCR; TCRdb's copy keeps in-frame clones and lacks some. From that table come the V and J calls and clone size; the DNA was used to work out D and trimming. The profile shows roughly 280,000 clones, roughly nine tenths of them singletons. Cohort 3 recovered donors had two negative PCRs, clearance, or symptom resolution.

Sequencing used PBMCs or T cells enriched from blood (not recorded which). The receptor was derived from a woman younger than 30 who had recovered from COVID-19. The chain employs TRBV28 and TRBJ1-1; 7 bases map to TRBD1. As DNA, the CDR3 is TGTGCCAGCAGTTCCGCGGCAGGGGGAATTGGAACTGAAGCTTTCTTT. Translation gives CASSSAAGGIGTEAFF.